This T cell receptor beta chain originates from a study of cytomegalovirus exposure and HLA in healthy donors. Looking at the study overall: Among over 300 genotyped donors, roughly 80% fell in the Caucasian-associated ancestry cluster. Study results and caveats: Analysis was performed later, and it showed HLA-associated TCR beta chains to be more clonally expanded than equally common others. Per published reports, the classifier diagnosed cytomegalovirus status with high specificity and sensitivity. Association with HLA alleles at 0.05 false discovery rate was found for around 17,000 TCR beta sequences in a later analysis.

In the PCR, 60 Vbeta and 13 Jbeta primers were used. Using immunoSEQ multiplex PCR, the repertoire was profiled, and TCRdb retains in-frame clones only, with some absent. The data show approximately 110,000 clones, roughly two thirds seen once. A remark on this clone: Its antigen is not identified.

Trimming cost V 10 bases and J 3 bases, with 18 bases left between them. This CDR3 has 14 amino acids. The germline CDR1 and CDR2 sequences are MDHEN and SYDVKM. The clonotype comes from a young man in good health and CMV-seropositive. The sequenced material came from PBMCs. V is TRBV28 and J is TRBJ2-5; the D gene is possibly TRBD2 (6 bases). Here the CDR3 DNA reads TGTGCCACCGCTAGGAGGGACGGAGAAGAGACCCAGTACTTC. This translates into CATARRDGEETQYF.